Shown below are 11 T cell receptor beta chains from a single sample sequenced in a study of blood T cell repertoires in COVID-19. Using immunoSEQ multiplex PCR, the repertoire was profiled, and TCRdb retains in-frame clones only, with some absent. The sample lists 150,000 to 200,000 clones; around 87% were seen once. Material for sequencing was peripheral blood. These TCRs come from a woman older than 75 in a cohort sampled during active or convalescent COVID-19.

The chain uses TRBV7-2 and TRBJ2-7; maybe TRBD1 (5 bases). The germline V gene has CDR1 SGHTA and CDR2 FQGNSA. The CDR3 has 14 residues. V dropped 1 base and J dropped 4 bases, with 11 bases sitting between them. The CDR3 bases are TGTGCCAGCAGCTTAGGACCACAGGTTTACGAGCAGTACTTC. This translates into CASSLGPQVYEQYF. The complete variable domain, with remaining parts taken from reference TRBV7-2 and TRBJ2-7, reads GAGVSQSPSNKVTEKGKDVELRCDPISGHTALYWYRQSLGQGLEFLIYFQGNSAPDKSGLPSDRFSAERTGGSVSTLTIQRTQQEDSAVYLCASSLGPQVYEQYFGPGTRLTVT.

The chain employs TRBV6-5 and TRBJ2-1; D ambiguous. Germline V lookup: CDR1 MNHEY, CDR2 SVGAGI. The V end lost 10 bases, the J end lost 7 bases, and 20 bases lay between the germline ends. The CDR3 sequence is 14 residues long. The CDR3 sequence is CATLSWAGSNEQFF. For the CDR3, the DNA is TGTGCCACCCTAAGCTGGGCCGGATCAAATGAGCAGTTCTTC.

The sample holds one count of this clone. CDR3 loop: CASRPTGRYETQYF. The CDR3 nucleotides read TGTGCCAGCAGACCCACAGGGCGGTACGAGACCCAGTACTTC. J is TRBJ2-5 and V is TRBV6-5, with D possibly being TRBD1 (6 bases). V shed 6 bases and J shed 5 bases, with 16 bases lying between them. CDR1 MNHEY and CDR2 SVGAGI come from the germline V gene. The CDR3 consists of 14 residues.

V is TRBV7-8 and J is TRBJ2-1, with 8 bases matching TRBD1. Per germline, CDR1 SGHVS and CDR2 FQNEAQ. This CDR3 region has 18 residues. V shed 5 bases and J 0 bases; nucleotides not matched to a gene: 12. The CDR3 DNA reads as TGTGCCAGCAGCGAGCCTGCAGGGGGCGGTAGCTCCTACAATGAGCAGTTCTTC. Amino acid sequence: CASSEPAGGGSSYNEQFF.

In DNA form, the CDR3 reads TGTGCCAGTATAACCCCCTTGGGAGGCTATGGCTACACCTTC. Its protein is CASITPLGGYGYTF. V is TRBV28 and J is TRBJ1-2; D remains unclear. CDR3 length: 14 residues. The germline V gene encodes CDR1 MDHEN and CDR2 SYDVKM. V shed 9 bases and J shed 4 bases, with 18 bases lying between them.

The V and J genes are TRBV25-1 and TRBJ2-5; 7 nucleotides agree with TRBD1. Germline CDR1 is MGHDK and CDR2 is SYGVNS. CDR3 length: 14 residues. V shed 5 bases and J 3 bases; nucleotides not matched to a gene: 6. DNA of the CDR3: TGTGCCAGCAGTAAAAGAACAGGGGAAGAGACCCAGTACTTC. It encodes CASSKRTGEETQYF. Full variable domain (missing parts from reference TRBV25-1 and TRBJ2-5): EADIYQTPRYLVIGTGKKITLECSQTMGHDKMYWYQQDPGMELHLIHYSYGVNSTEKGDLSSESTVSRIRTEHFPLTLESARPSHTSQYLCASSKRTGEETQYFGPGTRLLVL.

This clone was seen once. The V call is TRBV28, the J call TRBJ2-7, with D possibly TRBD1 on 6 matching bases. The germline V and J ends were trimmed by 7 bases and 2 bases, with 15 bases remaining between them. Germline V CDR1 and CDR2: MDHEN, SYDVKM. The CDR3 is 14 amino acids. CDR3 coding DNA: TGTGCCAGCACTGGAGCCGGGACAACCTACGAGCAGTACTTC. This sequence encodes CASTGAGTTYEQYF. The whole variable domain, remainder taken from reference TRBV28 and TRBJ2-7, is DVKVTQSSRYLVKRTGEKVFLECVQDMDHENMFWYRQDPGLGLRLIYFSYDVKMKEKGDIPEGYSVSREKKERFSLILESASTNQTSMYLCASTGAGTTYEQYFGPGTRLTVT.

The chain recombines TRBV24-1 with TRBJ2-3, with 9 positions matching TRBD1. The germline V gene encodes CDR1 KGHDR and CDR2 SFDVKD. Germline trimming cut 6 bases from V and 5 bases from J; bases unmatched to any gene: 11. This CDR3 comprises 16 residues. CDR3 nucleotides: TGTGCCACCAGTACTCTCCCGGGACAGGGAAGAGATACGCAGTATTTT. Amino acids: CATSTLPGQGRDTQYF.

The genes are TRBV2 and TRBJ2-7; D possibly corresponds to TRBD2 (5 bases). CDR1 is SNHLY, CDR2 FYNNEI, per germline. The CDR3 length is 14 residues. Deletions cut 6 bases from V and 2 bases from J, with 14 bases between. CDR3 region: CASSPPLGTYEQYV. In DNA, the CDR3 is TGTGCCAGCAGCCCACCACTAGGGACCTACGAGCAGTACGTC.

V gene TRBV30 combines with J gene TRBJ1-3; D might be TRBD1 (6 bases). CDR3 length equals 14 residues. Per germline, CDR1 GTSNPN and CDR2 SVGIG (reference sequence). V shed 3 bases and J shed 0 bases, with 9 bases lying between them. CDR3 sequence (DNA): TGTGCCTGGAGCGGGACACCCTCTGGAAACACCATATATTTT. This codes for CAWSGTPSGNTIYF. The full variable domain, its missing parts supplied by reference TRBV30 and TRBJ1-3, is SQTIHQWPATLVQPVGSPLSLECTVEGTSNPNLYWYRQAAGRGLQLLFYSVGIGQISSEVPQNLSASRPQDRQFILSSKKLLLSDSGFYLCAWSGTPSGNTIYFGEGSWLTVV.

This clone was found a few times. The chain combines TRBV11-3 with TRBJ1-1; D remains unclear. Trimming stripped 2 bases from V and 7 bases from J, with 8 bases between. Per germline, CDR1 SGHNT and CDR2 YENEEA. CDR3 length: 12 residues. Here the CDR3 reads CASSLFPSEAFF. The CDR3 DNA reads TGTGCCAGCAGCTTATTCCCCAGTGAAGCTTTCTTT. Complete variable domain (other parts from reference TRBV11-3 and TRBJ1-1): EAGVVQSPRYKIIEKKQPVAFWCNPISGHNTLYWYLQNLGQGPELLIRYENEEAVDDSQLPKDRFSAERLKGVDSTLKIQPAELGDSAVYLCASSLFPSEAFFGQGTRLTVV.